The next 20 T cell receptor beta chains were all read from a single sample in a study of blood T cell repertoires in COVID-19. Using immunoSEQ multiplex PCR, the repertoire was profiled, and TCRdb retains in-frame clones only, with some absent. The data hold about 250,000 clones, with approximately 91% observed a single time. The specimen was peripheral blood. The receptors were sampled from a man aged 25 to 40 with COVID-19, enrolled during active disease.

The chain has TRBV7-2 and TRBJ1-2; D might be TRBD1 (5 bases). The CDR3 consists of 15 residues. The germline V gene encodes CDR1 SGHTA and CDR2 FQGNSA. Between the trimmed V and J ends, which lost 1 base and 4 bases, there was a span of 13 bases. CDR3 protein: CASSLGQTGFYGYTF. CDR3 coding DNA: TGTGCCAGCAGCTTAGGACAGACCGGCTTCTATGGCTACACCTTC.

This clone showed up just once. The chain is built from TRBV2 and TRBJ1-2, with 8 bases matching TRBD1. The CDR3 is 14 amino acids. Germline loops: CDR1 SNHLY, CDR2 FYNNEI. Trimming took 6 bases from V and 4 from J; bases not matched to a gene: 7. The CDR3 bases are TGTGCCAGCAGCCGGACAGGGAACTCCTATGGCTACACCTTC. Residues: CASSRTGNSYGYTF.

V usage is TRBV2 and J usage is TRBJ2-3; D unresolved. CDR1 is SNHLY, CDR2 FYNNEI, per germline. This CDR3 is built from 12 residues. The V and J ends lost 10 bases and 2 bases respectively, with 10 bases between them. CDR3 sequence reads: CATTENTDTQYF. The CDR3 DNA reads TGTGCCACTACAGAGAACACAGATACGCAGTATTTT.

The chain is built from TRBV6-5 and TRBJ2-5; D gene ambiguous. In germline, CDR1 is MNHEY, CDR2 SVGAGI. This CDR3 has 13 amino acids. Trimming removed 2 bases at V and 8 bases at J, with 12 bases between. In DNA, the CDR3 is TGTGCCAGCAGTTACAGAAGTATGCGAACCCAGTACTTC. Protein product: CASSYRSMRTQYF.

The V and J genes are TRBV4-1 and TRBJ1-3; D not certain. Germline V gene lookup returns CDR1 MGHRA and CDR2 YSYEKL. V was cut by 1 base and J by 0 bases, with 10 bases left in between. The CDR3 sequence is 16 residues long. In nucleotides, the CDR3 is TGCGCCAGCAGCCAAGCCCTTCTGCGCTCTGGAAACACCATATATTTT. It yields the protein CASSQALLRSGNTIYF.

The V call is TRBV7-3, the J call TRBJ2-1; D perhaps matches TRBD1 (5 bases). Germline V gives CDR1 SGHTA, CDR2 FQGTGA. Trimming pared 0 bases from V and 9 bases from J, leaving 9 bases between. There are 13 residues in the CDR3. The CDR3 sequence: CASSLTGDGEQFF. The CDR3 DNA reads as TGTGCCAGCAGCTTAACAGGGGATGGTGAGCAGTTCTTC.

V and J are TRBV5-5 and TRBJ2-1, with 10 bases lining up with TRBD1. With V trimmed by 0 bases and J by 4 bases, 4 bases remained unmatched. CDR1 is SGHKS and CDR2 is YYEKEE in the germline V gene (reference sequence). This CDR3 is built from 16 residues. CDR3 nucleotide sequence: TGTGCCAGCAGCTTGGCCGGGACAGGGGTTTACAATGAGCAGTTCTTC. As protein: CASSLAGTGVYNEQFF. The whole variable domain, remainder taken from reference TRBV5-5 and TRBJ2-1, is DAGVTQSPTHLIKTRGQQVTLRCSPISGHKSVSWYQQVLGQGPQFIFQYYEKEERGRGNFPDRFSARQFPNYSSELNVNALLLGDSALYLCASSLAGTGVYNEQFFGPGTRLTVL.

This clone was observed once. V gene TRBV29-1 combines with J gene TRBJ1-4; 10 bases match TRBD1. V was pared by 6 bases and J by 3 bases, with 10 bases of the junction left unmatched. Germline V CDR1 and CDR2: SQVTM, ANQGSEA. The CDR3 runs 16 residues. The CDR3: CSVAGTGESANEKLFF. Written as DNA, the CDR3 is TGCAGCGTCGCCGGGACAGGGGAATCAGCTAATGAAAAACTGTTTTTT.

This chain joins TRBV5-1 and TRBJ1-1, with 8 bases that match TRBD1. Trimming took 0 bases from V and 6 from J; bases not matched to a gene: 7. There are 15 residues in the CDR3. Per the germline V gene, CDR1 is SGHRS and CDR2 is YFSETQ. CDR3 protein: CASSLAGTGGSEAFF. DNA of the CDR3: TGCGCCAGCAGCTTGGCCGGGACAGGAGGGTCTGAAGCTTTCTTT.

V gene TRBV9 combines with J gene TRBJ1-1; D perhaps matches TRBD1 (5 bases). Trimming stripped 6 bases from V and 4 bases from J, with 22 bases between. The germline gives CDR1 SGDLS, CDR2 YYNGEE. This CDR3 is built from 16 residues. The CDR3 sequence: CASTRSSRGGSTEAFF. The CDR3 DNA reads TGTGCCAGCACCCGGAGTTCAAGGGGCGGGAGCACTGAAGCTTTCTTT. Combining the CDR3 with reference TRBV9 and TRBJ1-1 gives the whole variable domain DSGVTQTPKHLITATGQRVTLRCSPRSGDLSVYWYQQSLDQGLQFLIQYYNGEERAKGNILERFSAQQFPDLHSELNLSSLELGDSALYFCASTRSSRGGSTEAFFGQGTRLTVV.

This clone has a single count. The gene calls are TRBV9 and TRBJ1-2; 9 positions match TRBD1. V lost 0 bases, J lost 0 bases, and 0 bases stayed unmatched. The CDR3 loop spans 15 amino acids. Germline CDR1 and CDR2: SGDLS and YYNGEE. DNA for the CDR3: TGTGCCAGCAGCGTAGGACAGGGGGCTAACTATGGCTACACCTTC. It specifies CASSVGQGANYGYTF.

This clone was recorded a few times. The chain is built from TRBV6-5 and TRBJ1-2; 7 positions match TRBD1. CDR3 length equals 14 residues. Germline CDR1 and CDR2: MNHEY and SVGAGI. V lost 4 bases and J lost 4; bases outside the gene matches: 6. In nucleotides, the CDR3 is TGTGCCAGCAGTTCACACCGGGACAGCTATGGCTACACCTTC. Protein: CASSSHRDSYGYTF.

This chain connects TRBV20-1 to TRBJ2-3; TRBD2 agrees at 9 bases. Germline V gives CDR1 DFQATT, CDR2 SNEGSKA (reference sequence). Germline trimming cut 3 bases from V and 7 bases from J; bases unmatched to any gene: 11. The length of the CDR3 is 15 residues. CDR3 nucleotide sequence: TGCAGTGCTAGTGGAGTAGCGGGGGCCGGGTATACGCAGTATTTT. Translated: CSASGVAGAGYTQYF.

The chain links TRBV11-2 to TRBJ1-5; 7 bases are shared with TRBD1. The germline V gene encodes CDR1 SGHAT and CDR2 FQNNGV. This CDR3 region has 15 residues. J gave up 2 bases and V 2 bases, and 3 bases lay outside the gene matches. CDR3 residues: CASSLKGAGNQPQHF. CDR3 coding DNA: TGTGCCAGCAGCTTAAAGGGGGCCGGCAATCAGCCCCAGCATTTT.

The V and J genes are TRBV5-4 and TRBJ2-5; weak D call: TRBD2 (6 bases). The CDR3 totals 15 residues. The V end was cut by 4 bases, the J end by 0 bases, with 13 bases between. Per the germline V gene, CDR1 is SGHNT and CDR2 is YYREEE (reference sequence). CDR3 nucleotides: TGTGCCAGCAGCCCGGGTCGGGAGCACCAAGAGACCCAGTACTTC. Protein sequence: CASSPGREHQETQYF.

The genes are TRBV7-6 and TRBJ2-1; 9 positions match TRBD2. Germline V lookup: CDR1 SGHVS, CDR2 FNYEAQ. Unmatched junction bases numbered 4, after V lost 2 bases and J lost 5 bases. This CDR3 is built from 15 residues. This chain's CDR3 is CASSLRAGGHNEQFF. The CDR3 DNA follows: TGTGCCAGCAGCTTAAGAGCGGGGGGCCACAATGAGCAGTTCTTC.

The chain combines TRBV4-1 with TRBJ1-1, with 8 positions matching TRBD1. Germline lookup yields CDR1 MGHRA and CDR2 YSYEKL. Germline trimming cut 3 bases from V and 7 bases from J; bases unmatched to any gene: 10. The CDR3 is made up of 15 amino acids. CDR3 nucleotide sequence: TGCGCCAGCAGCCAGGTATCGACAGGGGAAGGTGAAGCTTTCTTT. It translates to CASSQVSTGEGEAFF.

The chain carries TRBV30 and TRBJ2-1; the match to TRBD1 covers 7 bases. This CDR3 is 14 amino acids long. Trimming cost V 2 bases and J 8 bases; bases outside gene matches: 9. The germline CDR1 and CDR2 sequences are GTSNPN and SVGIG (reference sequence). The DNA of the CDR3 is TGTGCCTGGAGTAGGACAGGCCTTAGGGATGAGCAGTTCTTC. Its protein product is CAWSRTGLRDEQFF.

The DNA of the CDR3 is TGTGCCAGCAGTTTCCAGACAGGCGACGGCTACACCTTC. Encoded protein: CASSFQTGDGYTF. The rearrangement links TRBV6-5 to TRBJ1-2; possible D gene TRBD1, 6 bases. The V end was cut by 4 bases, the J end by 8 bases, with 14 bases between. The germline V gene has CDR1 MNHEY and CDR2 SVGAGI. The CDR3 is 13 amino acids.

The chain is built from TRBV5-1 and TRBJ1-1, with 7 positions matching TRBD1. The V gene end was trimmed by 4 bases and the J gene end by 6 bases; junction bases not matched to a gene: 12. The CDR3 is 15 residues long. CDR1 and CDR2 (germline): SGHRS, YFSETQ. CDR3 sequence: CASSTGTEAFAEAFF. The CDR3 nucleotides are TGCGCCAGCAGCACCGGGACAGAGGCTTTCGCTGAAGCTTTCTTT.